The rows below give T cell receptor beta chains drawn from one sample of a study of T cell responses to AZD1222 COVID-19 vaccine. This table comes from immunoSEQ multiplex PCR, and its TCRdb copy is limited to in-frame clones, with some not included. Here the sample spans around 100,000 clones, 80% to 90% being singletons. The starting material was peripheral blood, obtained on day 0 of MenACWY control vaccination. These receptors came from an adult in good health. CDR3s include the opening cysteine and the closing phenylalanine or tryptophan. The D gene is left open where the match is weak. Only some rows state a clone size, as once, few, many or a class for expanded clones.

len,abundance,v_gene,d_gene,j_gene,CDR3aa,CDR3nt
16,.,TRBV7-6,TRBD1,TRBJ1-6,CASSLGGTGSNSPLHF,TGTGCCAGCAGCTTAGGGGGGACAGGGAGTAATTCACCCCTCCACTTT
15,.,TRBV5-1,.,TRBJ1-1,CASSLAGAGNTEAFF,TGCGCCAGCAGCTTGGCAGGGGCGGGGAACACTGAAGCTTTCTTT
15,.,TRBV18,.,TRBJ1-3,CASSESGSRRNTIYF,TGTGCCAGCTCCGAGTCCGGGTCTAGGAGAAACACCATATATTTT
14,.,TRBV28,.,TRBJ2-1,CASRFTSSYNEQFF,TGTGCCAGCAGGTTCACGAGCTCCTACAATGAGCAGTTCTTC
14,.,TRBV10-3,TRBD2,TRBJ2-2,CATGGTSSTGELFF,TGTGCCACCGGCGGGACTAGCTCCACCGGGGAGCTGTTTTTT
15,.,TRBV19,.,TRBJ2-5,CASSIGGSTQETQYF,TGTGCCAGTAGTATAGGTGGCTCAACTCAAGAGACCCAGTACTTC
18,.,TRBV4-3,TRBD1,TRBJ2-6,CASRLNRGDFSGANVLTF,TGCGCCAGCAGGTTGAACAGGGGCGATTTCTCTGGGGCCAACGTCCTGACTTTC
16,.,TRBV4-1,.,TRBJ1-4,CASSQAGVRVGEKLFF,TGCGCCAGCAGCCAAGCGGGGGTAAGGGTGGGTGAAAAACTGTTTTTT
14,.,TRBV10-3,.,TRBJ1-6,CATALGALNSPLHF,TGTGCCACCGCCCTGGGGGCCCTGAATTCACCCCTCCACTTT
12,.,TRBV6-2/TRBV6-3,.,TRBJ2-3,CASSLLMHTQYF,TGTGCCAGCAGCCTCTTGATGCATACGCAGTATTTT
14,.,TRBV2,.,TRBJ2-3,CASSVEGHTDTQYF,TGTGCCAGCAGTGTTGAGGGGCACACAGATACGCAGTATTTT
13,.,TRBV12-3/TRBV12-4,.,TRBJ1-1,CASSLVGMGVAFF,TGTGCCAGCAGTTTAGTAGGGATGGGCGTAGCTTTCTTT
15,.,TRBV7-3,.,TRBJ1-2,CASSPGRGSGYGYTF,TGTGCCAGCAGCCCGGGCCGGGGTTCGGGCTATGGCTACACCTTC
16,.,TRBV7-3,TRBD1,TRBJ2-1,CASSPEGRGRYNEQFF,TGTGCCAGCAGCCCCGAGGGCAGGGGGCGTTACAATGAGCAGTTCTTC
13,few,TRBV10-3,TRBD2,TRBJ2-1,CAILREGYNEQFF,TGTGCCATCCTACGGGAGGGTTACAATGAGCAGTTCTTC